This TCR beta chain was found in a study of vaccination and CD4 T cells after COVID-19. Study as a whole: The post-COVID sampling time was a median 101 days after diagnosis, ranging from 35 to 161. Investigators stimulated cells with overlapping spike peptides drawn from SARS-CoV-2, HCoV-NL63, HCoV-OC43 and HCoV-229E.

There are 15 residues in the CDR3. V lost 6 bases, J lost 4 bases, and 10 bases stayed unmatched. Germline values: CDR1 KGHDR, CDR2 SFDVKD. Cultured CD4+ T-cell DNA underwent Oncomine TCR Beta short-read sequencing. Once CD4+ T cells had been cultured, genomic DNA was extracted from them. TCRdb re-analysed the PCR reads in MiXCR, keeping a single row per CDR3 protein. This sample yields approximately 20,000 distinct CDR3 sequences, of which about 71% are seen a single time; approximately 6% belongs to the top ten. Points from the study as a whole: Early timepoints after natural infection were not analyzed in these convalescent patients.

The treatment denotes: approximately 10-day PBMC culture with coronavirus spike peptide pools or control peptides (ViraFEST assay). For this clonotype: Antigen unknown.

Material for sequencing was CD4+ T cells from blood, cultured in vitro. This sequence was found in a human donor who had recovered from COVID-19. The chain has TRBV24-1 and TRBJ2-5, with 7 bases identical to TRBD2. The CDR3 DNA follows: TGTGCCACCAGTTTGGGGGGGGGAGGGGCAGAGACCCAGTACTTC. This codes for CATSLGGGGAETQYF.